This T cell receptor (beta chain) is from a study of blood T cell repertoires in COVID-19. Study-wide context: Material from acute and convalescent COVID-19 was sourced from the United States, Italy and Spain.

Participants were aged 18 to 89 years from roughly 25 US areas. Donors were grouped by their self-reported clinical history. The recovered donors of Cohort 3 showed two negative PCRs, clearance, or symptom resolution. Per germline, CDR1 MNHEY and CDR2 SVGAGI. CDR3 size: 15 residues. V gave up 2 bases and J gave up 4 bases; unmatched junction bases: 5. Profiled with immunoSEQ multiplex PCR; TCRdb holds only in-frame clones, not every one. Of more than 300,000 clones in the sample, approximately 92% were seen once. The receptor comes from a woman in her thirties who had recovered from COVID-19. Sequencing was performed on PBMCs or T cells enriched from blood (not recorded which). The V gene is TRBV6-5, the J gene TRBJ2-7, with 10 bases matching TRBD2. The CDR3 is CASSYSLAGGYEQYF. The CDR3 region has the DNA TGTGCCAGCAGTTACAGCTTAGCGGGGGGTTACGAGCAGTACTTC.